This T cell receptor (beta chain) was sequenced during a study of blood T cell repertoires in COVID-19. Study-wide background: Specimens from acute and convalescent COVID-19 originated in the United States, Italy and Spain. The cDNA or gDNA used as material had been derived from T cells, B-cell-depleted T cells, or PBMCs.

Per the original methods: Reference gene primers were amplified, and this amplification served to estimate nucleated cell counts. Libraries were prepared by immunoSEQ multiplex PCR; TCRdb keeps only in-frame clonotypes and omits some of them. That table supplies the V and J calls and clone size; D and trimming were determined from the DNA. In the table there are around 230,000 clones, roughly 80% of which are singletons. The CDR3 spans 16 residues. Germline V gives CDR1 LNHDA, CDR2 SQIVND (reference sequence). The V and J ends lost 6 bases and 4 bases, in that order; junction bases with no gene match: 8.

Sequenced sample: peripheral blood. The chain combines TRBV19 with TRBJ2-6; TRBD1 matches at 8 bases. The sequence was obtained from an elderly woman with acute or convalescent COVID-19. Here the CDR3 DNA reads TGTGCCAGTAGCCCTCAGGGGGCTGACGGGGCCAACGTCCTGACTTTC. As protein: CASSPQGADGANVLTF.